These T cell receptor beta chains were read from a single sample in a study of blood T cell repertoires in COVID-19. Data came from immunoSEQ multiplex PCR; TCRdb stores just in-frame clones and leaves some out. The table has about 110,000 clones, about four fifths seen once. The sequenced material came from peripheral blood. All receptors derive from a woman aged 65 to 85 with acute or convalescent COVID-19. Each CDR3 is given with its conserved first and last residue. D genes are given only for firm matches. The size entry is marked missing in some rows and otherwise reads once, few, many or a size class.

D	V	size	J	CDR3	DNA
-	TRBV3-1/TRBV3-2	-	TRBJ1-2	CASSHRTGFGYTF	TGTGCCAGCAGCCACAGAACAGGGTTTGGCTACACCTTC
TRBD2	TRBV5-1	-	TRBJ2-1	CASKEGGTSGGNEQFF	TGCGCCAGCAAAGAGGGTGGGACTAGCGGAGGGAATGAGCAGTTCTTC
-	TRBV7-9	-	TRBJ2-1	CATTRWGPNEQFF	TGTGCCACAACTAGATGGGGGCCAAATGAGCAGTTCTTC
-	TRBV11-2	-	TRBJ2-7	CASSLDQTVLTYEQYF	TGTGCCAGCAGCTTAGATCAGACAGTCTTAACCTACGAGCAGTACTTC
TRBD1	TRBV27	-	TRBJ1-4	CASSLSRLQGSEKLFF	TGTGCCAGCAGTTTATCGAGGCTACAGGGGAGTGAAAAACTGTTTTTT
-	TRBV6-5	-	TRBJ1-5	CASGGIYNQPQHF	TGTGCCAGTGGGGGCATTTACAATCAGCCCCAGCATTTT
-	TRBV3-1/TRBV3-2	-	TRBJ1-2	CASSQDRRGYGYTF	TGTGCCAGCAGCCAAGATCGCAGGGGCTATGGCTACACCTTC
-	TRBV5-5	once	TRBJ2-7	CASSFRQETTYEQYF	TGTGCCAGCAGCTTTAGACAGGAGACCACATACGAGCAGTACTTC
TRBD2	TRBV29-1	-	TRBJ2-5	CSVDKAAGGRETQYF	TGCAGCGTTGATAAGGCAGCGGGGGGAAGAGAGACCCAGTACTTC
-	TRBV6-4	-	TRBJ1-2	CASSMGLGYGYTF	TGTGCCAGCAGTATGGGCTTGGGCTATGGCTACACCTTC
TRBD1	TRBV19	-	TRBJ1-2	CASRTPGQGRYGYTF	TGTGCCAGCCGTACTCCGGGACAGGGGCGCTATGGCTACACCTTC
-	TRBV5-4	-	TRBJ1-2	CASKLGGPNLDYGYTF	TGTGCCAGCAAATTGGGGGGGCCTAATCTAGACTATGGCTACACCTTC
-	TRBV6-5	-	TRBJ1-5	CASGSRPQHF	TGTGCCAGCGGGAGTAGGCCCCAGCATTTT
TRBD1	TRBV18	-	TRBJ1-5	CASSPRGGQQYQPQHF	TGTGCCAGCTCACCTCGAGGGGGACAGCAGTATCAGCCCCAGCATTTT
-	TRBV5-5	-	TRBJ2-5	CASSAELAPQYF	TGTGCCAGCAGTGCTGAGTTAGCTCCCCAGTACTTC
TRBD1	TRBV7-8	-	TRBJ1-4	CATIPAPGTVNEKLFF	TGTGCCACCATTCCGGCCCCCGGGACAGTGAATGAAAAACTGTTTTTT
-	TRBV6-5	-	TRBJ1-2	CASRQFRTTYGYTF	TGTGCCAGCAGGCAGTTTCGGACTACCTATGGCTACACCTTC
-	TRBV4-3	-	TRBJ1-2	CASSQDAGLYGYTF	TGCGCCAGCAGCCAAGATGCAGGCCTCTATGGCTACACCTTC
TRBD1	TRBV5-6	-	TRBJ1-4	CASSFQGAEKLFF	TGTGCCAGCAGCTTCCAGGGGGCTGAAAAACTGTTTTTT
-	TRBV14	-	TRBJ1-2	CASSQGGGNYGYTF	TGTGCCAGCAGCCAAGGAGGCGGGAACTATGGCTACACCTTC
-	TRBV28	-	TRBJ1-2	CASSLRQATNYGYTF	TGTGCCAGCAGCCTCCGACAGGCGACTAACTATGGCTACACCTTC
-	TRBV7-9	many	TRBJ1-2	CASSLADGYGYTF	TGTGCCAGCAGCTTAGCCGACGGGTATGGCTACACCTTC
-	TRBV7-9	-	TRBJ2-3	CASTQRAASLTDTQYF	TGTGCCAGCACCCAAAGAGCCGCGTCTCTCACAGATACGCAGTATTTT
-	TRBV7-9	once	TRBJ1-1	CASSLDSVTEAFF	TGTGCCAGCAGCTTAGATAGTGTCACTGAAGCTTTCTTT
-	TRBV28	few	TRBJ1-6	CASSPGVPNSPLHF	TGTGCCAGCAGCCCAGGGGTTCCCAATTCACCCCTCCACTTT
-	TRBV2	-	TRBJ1-3	CASSARGTGNTIYF	TGTGCCAGCAGTGCCCGAGGGACTGGAAACACCATATATTTT
TRBD1	TRBV5-1	-	TRBJ2-2	CASSLETGGTGELFF	TGCGCCAGCAGCTTAGAAACAGGGGGTACCGGGGAGCTGTTTTTT
TRBD2	TRBV4-1	-	TRBJ2-3	CASSQPRLSGGRTDTQYF	TGCGCCAGCAGCCAGCCTCGACTTAGCGGGGGGCGCACAGATACGCAGTATTTT
-	TRBV5-6	-	TRBJ1-2	CASSLGQSNYGYTF	TGTGCCAGCAGCTTGGGACAGTCTAACTATGGCTACACCTTC
TRBD2	TRBV5-4	-	TRBJ2-2	CASRSGTSGGLNTGELFF	TGTGCCAGCAGATCCGGGACTAGCGGGGGCTTGAACACCGGGGAGCTGTTTTTT
-	TRBV6-5	-	TRBJ2-7	CASSPTSSQQYF	TGTGCCAGCAGCCCCACTAGCTCCCAGCAGTACTTC
-	TRBV28	few	TRBJ1-4	CASSLQGTTNEKLFF	TGTGCCAGCAGTTTACAGGGAACAACTAATGAAAAACTGTTTTTT
-	TRBV6-5	-	TRBJ2-1	CASSYSPGGARNEQFF	TGTGCCAGCAGTTACTCCCCTGGGGGGGCCAGGAATGAGCAGTTCTTC
TRBD2	TRBV10-1	-	TRBJ2-7	CASSEPGLAGRDLYEQYF	TGCGCCAGCAGTGAGCCGGGACTAGCGGGACGCGATCTCTACGAGCAGTACTTC
TRBD2	TRBV11-2	-	TRBJ2-2	CASSPRTSRRTGELFF	TGTGCCAGCAGCCCCCGGACTAGTCGGAGGACCGGGGAGCTGTTTTTT
-	TRBV5-4	once	TRBJ1-5	CASSLDTGPNQPQHF	TGTGCCAGCAGCTTGGATACAGGCCCAAATCAGCCCCAGCATTTT
-	TRBV14	few	TRBJ1-3	CASSRHGYGNTIYF	TGTGCCAGCAGCCGACATGGATATGGAAACACCATATATTTT
TRBD2	TRBV4-1	-	TRBJ2-3	CASSQAPGLAGGPGDTQYF	TGCGCCAGCAGCCAAGCTCCGGGACTAGCGGGAGGGCCTGGAGATACGCAGTATTTT
-	TRBV5-4	-	TRBJ1-6	CASSKNVQGSPLHF	TGTGCCAGCAGCAAGAACGTTCAGGGTTCACCCCTCCACTTT
TRBD1	TRBV7-8	-	TRBJ1-6	CASSLAQITGVPLHF	TGTGCCAGCAGCTTAGCGCAGATAACAGGGGTGCCCCTCCACTTT
TRBD1	TRBV25-1	-	TRBJ1-5	CASSASGQASGNQPQHF	TGTGCCAGCAGTGCTTCAGGACAGGCCTCCGGCAATCAGCCCCAGCATTTT
TRBD1	TRBV19	-	TRBJ1-5	CASSIGTGGNQPQHF	TGTGCCAGTAGTATAGGGACAGGGGGCAATCAGCCCCAGCATTTT
TRBD2	TRBV6-5	-	TRBJ2-1	CASSPPGLAHNEQFF	TGTGCCAGCAGCCCCCCGGGACTAGCCCACAATGAGCAGTTCTTC
TRBD1	TRBV3-1/TRBV3-2	-	TRBJ2-3	CASSHRDSKRGTQYF	TGTGCCAGCAGCCACCGGGACAGCAAAAGGGGTACGCAGTATTTT
-	TRBV11-2	-	TRBJ1-2	CASSREVHYGYTF	TGTGCCAGCAGTCGGGAGGTCCACTATGGCTACACCTTC
TRBD1	TRBV19	few	TRBJ1-4	CASGQGTAEKLFF	TGTGCCAGCGGACAGGGGACGGCTGAAAAACTGTTTTTT
TRBD1	TRBV5-1	-	TRBJ2-3	CASTVTGFDTDTQYF	TGCGCCAGCACTGTGACAGGGTTTGATACAGATACGCAGTATTTT
-	TRBV30	-	TRBJ2-2	CAWSLTNTGELFF	TGTGCCTGGAGCCTAACGAACACCGGGGAGCTGTTTTTT
TRBD2	TRBV3-1/TRBV3-2	-	TRBJ2-1	CASSFRGLAGVGNEQFF	TGTGCCAGCAGCTTTCGTGGACTAGCGGGAGTGGGTAATGAGCAGTTCTTC
TRBD2	TRBV5-6	few	TRBJ2-5	CASSKRGGGTQETQYF	TGTGCCAGCAGCAAGAGGGGCGGGGGAACACAAGAGACCCAGTACTTC
TRBD2	TRBV14	-	TRBJ2-3	CASSLSGGAGTQYF	TGTGCCAGCAGCTTAAGCGGGGGGGCCGGTACGCAGTATTTT
TRBD2	TRBV6-6	-	TRBJ2-3	CASSFPAGESDTQYF	TGTGCCAGCAGTTTCCCAGCGGGAGAATCAGATACGCAGTATTTT
TRBD2	TRBV4-1	-	TRBJ2-2	CASSQELAGGITGELFF	TGCGCCAGCAGCCAAGAACTAGCGGGAGGGATCACCGGGGAGCTGTTTTTT
TRBD1	TRBV19	-	TRBJ2-7	CASSIDRGYEQYF	TGTGCCAGTAGTATTGACAGGGGGTACGAGCAGTACTTC
TRBD1	TRBV5-4	-	TRBJ2-1	CASSLVGQGARNEQFF	TGTGCCAGCAGCTTGGTTGGACAGGGGGCGCGAAATGAGCAGTTCTTC